Listed below are T cell receptor beta chains from one sample, sequenced in a study of T cells in Graves' hyperthyroidism and ophthalmopathy. TCRdb itself ran the multiplex PCR reads through MiXCR, one entry per CDR3 protein. The profile shows 700,000 to 850,000 distinct CDR3 sequences, over 35% of them singletons. The specimen was blood. The source is a woman aged 40-49 years with Graves' hyperthyroidism. CDR3s include the opening cysteine and the closing phenylalanine or tryptophan. The D gene is left open where the match is weak. Rows give clone size only sometimes, using once, few, many, or a class for an expanded clone.

CASSSSVGLYEQYF	TGTGCCAGCAGCTCCTCAGTAGGGCTATACGAGCAGTACTTC	NA	TRBV7-9	TRBJ2-7	NA
CASSSRTASYEQYF	TGTGCCAGCAGCTCCCGGACGGCATCCTACGAGCAGTACTTC	many	TRBV7-6	TRBJ2-7	NA
CASRPPSGESYEQYF	TGTGCCAGCAGACCTCCTAGCGGGGAGTCCTACGAGCAGTACTTC	NA	TRBV7-2	TRBJ2-7	TRBD2
CASSIGGQLMNTEAFF	TGTGCCAGTAGTATTGGGGGACAGCTAATGAACACTGAAGCTTTCTTT	many	TRBV19	TRBJ1-1	TRBD1
CASSQGQETQYF	TGCGCCAGCAGTCAGGGACAAGAGACCCAGTACTTC	many	TRBV10-2	TRBJ2-5	NA
CASSKRGTVFRYEQYF	TGTGCCAGCAGTAAGAGAGGAACAGTTTTTCGGTACGAGCAGTACTTC	NA	TRBV12-3/TRBV12-4	TRBJ2-7	NA
CASTLEGLGLHTEAFF	TGTGCCAGCACCTTGGAAGGTTTGGGTCTGCACACTGAAGCTTTCTTT	few	TRBV5-5	TRBJ1-1	NA
CASRQGAGEQYF	TGTGCCAGCAGGCAGGGGGCAGGGGAGCAGTACTTC	few	TRBV12-3/TRBV12-4	TRBJ2-7	TRBD1
CASSQGGTGNTIYF	TGTGCCAGCAGCCAAGGAGGGACTGGAAACACCATATATTTT	few	TRBV3-1	TRBJ1-3	NA
CSASLSRGQETQYF	TGCAGTGCTAGTCTAAGCAGGGGCCAAGAGACCCAGTACTTC	many	TRBV20-1	TRBJ2-5	NA
CASSQGYSGNTIYF	TGCGCCAGCAGCCAAGGATATTCTGGAAACACCATATATTTT	few	TRBV4-3	TRBJ1-3	NA
CASSTESRGLHQPQHF	TGTGCCAGCAGCACCGAATCCAGGGGGCTCCATCAGCCCCAGCATTTT	NA	TRBV10-3	TRBJ1-5	TRBD1
CASSLDVGGAYYGYTF	TGTGCCAGCAGCTTAGACGTCGGAGGGGCATACTATGGCTACACCTTC	many	TRBV7-2	TRBJ1-2	NA
CASSNRQGGGYTF	TGTGCCAGCAGCAATAGACAGGGCGGGGGCTACACCTTC	many	TRBV5-8	TRBJ1-2	TRBD1
CASSGRAGYEQYF	TGTGCCAGCAGTGGCAGGGCGGGGTACGAGCAGTACTTC	NA	TRBV2	TRBJ2-7	NA
CASSTRAGSPLHF	TGTGCCAGCAGTACCAGGGCGGGATCACCCCTCCACTTT	many	TRBV11-2	TRBJ1-6	NA
CASSLDRGEDEQYF	TGTGCCAGCAGCTTGGACAGGGGAGAGGACGAGCAGTACTTC	many	TRBV5-5	TRBJ2-7	TRBD1
CASSLGRGFGEKLFF	TGTGCCAGCAGCTTAGGTCGGGGTTTTGGTGAAAAACTGTTTTTT	few	TRBV11-1	TRBJ1-4	NA
CASSLSDRHTGELFF	TGTGCCAGCAGTTTATCCGACAGGCACACCGGGGAGCTGTTTTTT	few	TRBV12-3/TRBV12-4	TRBJ2-2	NA
CAITETGEGSPLHF	TGTGCCATCACCGAGACAGGGGAGGGTTCACCCCTCCACTTT	NA	TRBV10-3	TRBJ1-6	TRBD1
CASSPYGQGTGETQYF	TGTGCCAGCAGCCCCTACGGACAGGGAACAGGCGAGACCCAGTACTTC	many	TRBV7-8	TRBJ2-5	TRBD1
CSAEGGVGTYEQYF	TGCAGTGCCGAAGGGGGCGTTGGGACCTACGAGCAGTACTTC	NA	TRBV20-1	TRBJ2-7	TRBD1
CSARGSSGRAVNEQFF	TGCAGTGCTAGAGGGTCTAGCGGGAGGGCCGTTAATGAGCAGTTCTTC	NA	TRBV20-1	TRBJ2-1	TRBD2
CASSPDREEKLFF	TGTGCCAGCAGCCCGGACAGGGAAGAAAAACTGTTTTTT	few	TRBV5-4	TRBJ1-4	TRBD1
CASSQDQGSQPQHF	TGCGCCAGCAGCCAAGACCAGGGGTCCCAGCCCCAGCATTTT	NA	TRBV7-2	TRBJ1-5	NA
CASSQDPGANVLTF	TGCGCCAGCAGCCAAGATCCTGGGGCCAACGTCCTGACTTTC	many	TRBV4-1	TRBJ2-6	NA
CASSSGTGKSNQPQHF	TGTGCCAGCAGCTCCGGGACAGGGAAGAGCAATCAGCCCCAGCATTTT	NA	TRBV7-9	TRBJ1-5	TRBD1
CASSLDSTMNTEAFF	TGCGCCAGCAGCCTGGACAGTACCATGAACACTGAAGCTTTCTTT	few	TRBV4-3	TRBJ1-1	NA
CASSQPTGALRYSNQPQHF	TGTGCCAGCAGTCAACCGACAGGGGCCTTGAGGTATAGCAATCAGCCCCAGCATTTT	NA	TRBV6-1	TRBJ1-5	TRBD1
CASSFRGAGKGEQYF	TGTGCCAGCAGTTTCAGGGGAGCGGGGAAAGGGGAGCAGTACTTC	NA	TRBV12-3/TRBV12-4	TRBJ2-7	NA
CASRGGPWNTEAFF	TGTGCCAGCAGGGGGGGACCGTGGAACACTGAAGCTTTCTTT	NA	TRBV2	TRBJ1-1	NA
CASRPSTGVYSPLHF	TGTGCCAGCAGACCATCGACAGGGGTTTACTCACCCCTCCACTTT	NA	TRBV25-1	TRBJ1-6	TRBD1
CSASVSGQNSPLHF	TGCAGTGCTAGTGTATCGGGACAGAATTCACCCCTCCACTTT	many	TRBV20-1	TRBJ1-6	TRBD1
CASSPQGTGTF	TGTGCCAGCTCACCACAAGGGACAGGCACCTTC	NA	TRBV18	TRBJ1-2	TRBD1
CSVAPGANVLTF	TGCAGCGTTGCCCCAGGGGCCAACGTCCTGACTTTC	NA	TRBV29-1	TRBJ2-6	NA
CAISGPRNQPQHF	TGTGCCATCAGTGGCCCTCGCAATCAGCCCCAGCATTTT	NA	TRBV10-3	TRBJ1-5	NA
CASSQDVGQDTQYF	TGCGCCAGCAGCCAAGATGTCGGACAGGATACGCAGTATTTT	NA	TRBV7-2	TRBJ2-3	NA
CASSRSPLGSYEQYF	TGTGCCAGCAGCCGTTCCCCCCTGGGCTCCTACGAGCAGTACTTC	NA	TRBV7-2	TRBJ2-7	NA